The 5 T cell receptor beta chains below all came from one sample that was sequenced in a study of blood T cell repertoires in COVID-19 (dated by TCRdb to 2019 to 2021). Receptors were amplified or captured by the immunoSEQ multiplex PCR assay. In TCRdb, the immuneACCESS table is reduced to in-frame sequences with V and J assigned. These tables do not hold every clone; where another copy was compared, an unresolved V gene accounts for under half, and the others remain unexplained. In this sample the table shows around 280,000 clones, 75% to 90% of which occur a single time. Approximately 2.2% of the sample is held by the ten biggest clonotypes. The sequencing input was peripheral blood. All receptors come from a woman aged 30 to 39 who had recovered from COVID-19.

This chain uses TRBV7-6 with TRBJ1-5; TRBD1 agrees at 9 bases. J was trimmed by 4 bases and V by 5 bases; bases with no gene match: 6. Germline V gene data show CDR1 as SGHVS and CDR2 as FNYEAQ. The CDR3 runs 15 residues. The CDR3 loop reads CASSAGTGSNQPQHF. CDR3 DNA: TGTGCCAGCAGCGCGGGGACAGGGAGTAATCAGCCCCAGCATTTT.

The chain links TRBV6-5 to TRBJ2-1, with a possible D match to TRBD2 (6 bases). The CDR3 runs 15 residues. Germline CDR1 is MNHEY and CDR2 is SVGAGI. V was trimmed by 5 bases and J by 5 bases, leaving 16 bases between them. The CDR3 DNA sequence: TGTGCCAGCAGTCGCCGACTAGGCGCGGACAATGAGCAGTTCTTC. Protein: CASSRRLGADNEQFF.

A few counts support this clone. The chain combines TRBV15 with TRBJ1-6; D is unclear. The CDR3 consists of 13 residues. V lost 1 base to trimming and J lost 9 bases, with 7 bases between them. Germline V gives CDR1 LNHNV, CDR2 YYDKDF (reference sequence). CDR3: CATSRGAGSPLHF. The CDR3 DNA is TGTGCCACCAGCAGAGGGGCGGGTTCACCCCTCCACTTT.

This clone was seen once. This chain uses TRBV9 with TRBJ2-3, with TRBD2 as a possible D gene (6 bases). CDR1 and CDR2 (germline): SGDLS, YYNGEE. This CDR3 is built from 13 residues. Trimming pared 3 bases from V and 6 bases from J, leaving 11 bases between. The CDR3 bases are TGTGCCAGCAGCGAAACTAGCTTGGATACGCAGTATTTT. Its translation: CASSETSLDTQYF.

The CDR3 loop reads CASSLDWQETQYF. The CDR3 DNA reads TGTGCCAGCAGTCTTGACTGGCAAGAGACCCAGTACTTC. The chain combines TRBV2 with TRBJ2-5; the D is unclear. V was trimmed by 5 bases and J by 2 bases, leaving 9 bases between them. CDR3 length equals 13 residues. Germline V gives CDR1 SNHLY, CDR2 FYNNEI.